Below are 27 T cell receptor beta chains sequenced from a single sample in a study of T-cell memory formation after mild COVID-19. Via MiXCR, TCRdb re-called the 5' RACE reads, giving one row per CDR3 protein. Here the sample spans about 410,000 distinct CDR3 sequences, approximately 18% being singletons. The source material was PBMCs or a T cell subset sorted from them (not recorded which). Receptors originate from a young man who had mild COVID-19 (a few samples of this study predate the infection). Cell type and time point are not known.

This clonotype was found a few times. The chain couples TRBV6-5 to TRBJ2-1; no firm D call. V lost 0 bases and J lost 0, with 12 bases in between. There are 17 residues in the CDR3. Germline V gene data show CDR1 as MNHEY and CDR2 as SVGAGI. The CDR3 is CASSYSTGPGSYNEQFF. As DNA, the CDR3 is TGTGCCAGCAGTTACTCGACTGGCCCCGGCTCCTACAATGAGCAGTTCTTC.

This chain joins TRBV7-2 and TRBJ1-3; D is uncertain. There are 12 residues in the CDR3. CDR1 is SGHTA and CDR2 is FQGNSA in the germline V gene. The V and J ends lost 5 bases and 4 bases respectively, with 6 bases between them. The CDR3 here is CASSPWGNTIYF. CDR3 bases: TGTGCCAGCAGCCCCTGGGGAAACACCATATATTTT.

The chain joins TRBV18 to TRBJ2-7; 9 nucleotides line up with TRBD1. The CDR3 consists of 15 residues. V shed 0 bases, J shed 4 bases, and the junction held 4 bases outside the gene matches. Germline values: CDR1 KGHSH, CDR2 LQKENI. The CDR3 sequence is CASSPPDRGRYEQYF. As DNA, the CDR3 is TGTGCCAGCTCACCACCGGACAGGGGAAGATACGAGCAGTACTTC.

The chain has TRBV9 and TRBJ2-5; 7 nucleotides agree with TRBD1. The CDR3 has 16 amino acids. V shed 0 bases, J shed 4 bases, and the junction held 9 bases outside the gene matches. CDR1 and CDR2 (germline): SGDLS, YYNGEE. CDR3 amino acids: CASSVGARGGRETQYF. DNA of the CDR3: TGTGCCAGCAGCGTAGGAGCTAGAGGGGGCAGAGAGACCCAGTACTTC.

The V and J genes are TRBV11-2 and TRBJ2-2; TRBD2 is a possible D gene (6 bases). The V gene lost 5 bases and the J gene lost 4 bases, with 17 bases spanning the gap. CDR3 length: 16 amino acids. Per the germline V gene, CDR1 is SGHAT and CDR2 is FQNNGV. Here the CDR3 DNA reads TGTGCCAGCAGCCCAGTGGGGGGACGCCTCACCGGGGAGCTGTTTTTT. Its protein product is CASSPVGGRLTGELFF.

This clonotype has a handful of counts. The CDR3 reads CASSAGHSASYEQYF. As DNA, the CDR3 is TGTGCCAGCAGCGCAGGACACTCCGCGTCCTACGAGCAGTACTTC. The chain couples TRBV9 to TRBJ2-7; a possible D gene is TRBD1 (5 bases). This CDR3 is built from 15 residues. Deletions cut 3 bases from V and 1 base from J, with 14 bases between. Per germline, CDR1 SGDLS and CDR2 YYNGEE.

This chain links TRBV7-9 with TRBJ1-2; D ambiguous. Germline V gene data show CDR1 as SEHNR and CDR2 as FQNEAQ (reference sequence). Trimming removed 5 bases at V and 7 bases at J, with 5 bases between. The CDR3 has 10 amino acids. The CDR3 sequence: CASSSSGYTF. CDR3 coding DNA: TGTGCCAGCAGCAGTAGTGGCTACACCTTC.

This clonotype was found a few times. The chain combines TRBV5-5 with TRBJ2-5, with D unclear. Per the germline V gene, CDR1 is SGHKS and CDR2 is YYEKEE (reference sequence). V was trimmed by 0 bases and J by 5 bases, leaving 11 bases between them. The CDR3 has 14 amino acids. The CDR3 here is CASSLAWDEETQYF. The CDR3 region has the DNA TGTGCCAGCAGCTTGGCGTGGGATGAGGAGACCCAGTACTTC.

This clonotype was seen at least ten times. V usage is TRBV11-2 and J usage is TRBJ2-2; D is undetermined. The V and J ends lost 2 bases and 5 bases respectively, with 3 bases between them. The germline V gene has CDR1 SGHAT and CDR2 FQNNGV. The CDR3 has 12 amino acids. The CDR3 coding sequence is TGTGCCAGCAGCTTAATTACCGGGGAGCTGTTTTTT. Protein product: CASSLITGELFF. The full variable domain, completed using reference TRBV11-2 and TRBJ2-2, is EAGVAQSPRYKIIEKRQSVAFWCNPISGHATLYWYQQILGQGPKLLIQFQNNGVVDDSQLPKDRFSAERLKGVDSTLKIQPAKLEDSAVYLCASSLITGELFFGEGSRLTVL.

Here the CDR3 reads CASSSTTGLNEKLFF. In DNA, the CDR3 is TGTGCCAGCAGCTCCACGACAGGGCTTAATGAAAAACTGTTTTTT. The chain carries TRBV7-9 and TRBJ1-4, with TRBD1 identical over 7 bases. Germline CDR1 and CDR2: SEHNR and FQNEAQ (reference sequence). V shed 4 bases and J 4 bases; nucleotides not matched to a gene: 6. The CDR3 consists of 15 residues.

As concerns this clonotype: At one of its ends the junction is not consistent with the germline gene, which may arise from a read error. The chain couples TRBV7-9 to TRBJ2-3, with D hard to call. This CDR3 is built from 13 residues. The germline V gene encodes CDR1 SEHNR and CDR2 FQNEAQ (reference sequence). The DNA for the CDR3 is TGTGCCAGCAGCTTAGCCCTGAAAGTCTCAGCCGATTTT. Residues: CASSLALKVSADF.

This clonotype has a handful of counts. The CDR3 protein is CSVLGQQDYEQYF. CDR3 bases: TGCAGCGTGCTGGGACAGCAAGACTACGAGCAGTACTTC. V usage is TRBV29-1 and J usage is TRBJ2-7; 7 bases are a match to TRBD1. The CDR3 extends over 13 amino acids. Trimming took 6 bases from V and 3 from J; bases not matched to a gene: 8. In germline, CDR1 is SQVTM, CDR2 ANQGSEA.

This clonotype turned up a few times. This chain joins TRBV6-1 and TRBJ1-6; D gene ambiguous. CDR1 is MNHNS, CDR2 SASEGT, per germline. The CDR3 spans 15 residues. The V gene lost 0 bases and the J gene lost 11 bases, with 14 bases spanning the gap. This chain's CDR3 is CASSEAWSPVPPLHF. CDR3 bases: TGTGCCAGCAGTGAAGCATGGAGCCCCGTTCCACCCCTCCACTTT.

The CDR3 sequence: CASSIKQGGRELFF. The CDR3 DNA reads as TGTGCCAGTAGTATTAAGCAGGGTGGTAGGGAGCTGTTTTTT. This chain uses TRBV19 with TRBJ2-2; perhaps TRBD1 as D (5 bases). Germline assignment: CDR1 LNHDA and CDR2 SQIVND (reference sequence). Trimming removed 3 bases at V and 9 bases at J, with 14 bases between. The CDR3 contains 14 residues. The full variable domain, in which reference TRBV19 and TRBJ2-2 provide the parts outside the CDR3, is DGGITQSPKYLFRKEGQNVTLSCEQNLNHDAMYWYRQDPGQGLRLIYYSQIVNDFQKGDIAEGYSVSREKKESFPLTVTSAQKNPTAFYLCASSIKQGGRELFFGEGSRLTVL.

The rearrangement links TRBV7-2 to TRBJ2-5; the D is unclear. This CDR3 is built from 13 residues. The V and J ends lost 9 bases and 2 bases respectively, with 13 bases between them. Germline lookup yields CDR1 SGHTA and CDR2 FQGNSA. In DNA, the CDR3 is TGTGCCAGTCACGCCGCTACACAAGAGACCCAGTACTTC. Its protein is CASHAATQETQYF.

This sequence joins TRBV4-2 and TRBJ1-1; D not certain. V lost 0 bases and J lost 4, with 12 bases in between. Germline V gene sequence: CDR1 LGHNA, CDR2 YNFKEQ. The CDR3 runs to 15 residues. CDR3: CASSQDRVGVTEAFF. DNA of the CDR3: TGTGCCAGCAGCCAAGATCGGGTAGGAGTCACTGAAGCTTTCTTT.

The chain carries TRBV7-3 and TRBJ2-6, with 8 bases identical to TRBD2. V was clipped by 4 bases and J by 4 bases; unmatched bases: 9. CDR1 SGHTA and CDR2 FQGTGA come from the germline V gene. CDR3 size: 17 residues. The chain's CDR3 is CASSSRGGALGANVLTF. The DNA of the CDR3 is TGTGCCAGCAGCTCCCGGGGGGGAGCGTTAGGGGCCAACGTCCTGACTTTC.

CDR3 in DNA: TGCGCCAGCAGCTTGGGCCTAGGATCCTACGAGCAGTACTTC. Encoded protein: CASSLGLGSYEQYF. The chain uses TRBV5-1 and TRBJ2-7; D unresolved. CDR1 is SGHRS and CDR2 is YFSETQ in the germline V gene. V gave up 0 bases and J gave up 1 base, with 8 bases separating them. The CDR3 sequence is 14 residues long.

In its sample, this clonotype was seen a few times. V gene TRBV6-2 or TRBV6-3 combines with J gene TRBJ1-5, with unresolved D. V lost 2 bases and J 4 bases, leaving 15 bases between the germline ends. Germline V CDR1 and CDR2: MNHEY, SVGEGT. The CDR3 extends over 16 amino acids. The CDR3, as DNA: TGTGCCAGCAGTTACGGTTCGGGCCTAGCGAATCAGCCCCAGCATTTT. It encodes CASSYGSGLANQPQHF.

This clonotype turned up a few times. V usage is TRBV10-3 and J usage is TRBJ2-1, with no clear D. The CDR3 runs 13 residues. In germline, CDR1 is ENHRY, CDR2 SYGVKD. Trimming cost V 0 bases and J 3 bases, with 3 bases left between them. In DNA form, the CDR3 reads TGTGCCATCAGTGAGTCGAACTACAATGAGCAGTTCTTC. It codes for CAISESNYNEQFF.

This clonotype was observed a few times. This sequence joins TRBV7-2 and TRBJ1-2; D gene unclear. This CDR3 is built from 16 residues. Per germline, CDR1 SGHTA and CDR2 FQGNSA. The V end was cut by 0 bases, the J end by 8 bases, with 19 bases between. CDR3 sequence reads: CASSLAAPTLMLGYTF. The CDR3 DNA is TGTGCCAGCAGCTTAGCGGCTCCTACCCTCATGCTGGGCTACACCTTC.

CDR3 residues: CASRAGSHQPQHF. In nucleotides, the CDR3 is TGTGCCAGCAGGGCGGGTAGTCATCAGCCCCAGCATTTT. The chain is built from TRBV25-1 and TRBJ1-5; D not resolved. The CDR3 runs to 13 residues. Germline CDR1 and CDR2: MGHDK and SYGVNS. V was cut by 6 bases and J by 5 bases, with 11 bases left in between.

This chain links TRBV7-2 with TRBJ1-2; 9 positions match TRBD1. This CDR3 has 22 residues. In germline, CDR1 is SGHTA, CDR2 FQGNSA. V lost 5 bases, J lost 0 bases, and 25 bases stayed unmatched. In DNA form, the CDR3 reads TGTGCCAGCAGCCCCAGGGGGGGGACAGGGAAGAATTCCGGCGTATCTAACTATGGCTACACCTTC. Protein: CASSPRGGTGKNSGVSNYGYTF.

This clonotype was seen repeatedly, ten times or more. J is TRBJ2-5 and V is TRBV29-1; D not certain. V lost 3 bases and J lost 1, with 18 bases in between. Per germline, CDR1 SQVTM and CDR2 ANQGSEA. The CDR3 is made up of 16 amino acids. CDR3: CSVDWRMRQIQETQYF. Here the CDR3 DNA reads TGCAGCGTTGACTGGCGGATGCGTCAAATCCAAGAGACCCAGTACTTC.

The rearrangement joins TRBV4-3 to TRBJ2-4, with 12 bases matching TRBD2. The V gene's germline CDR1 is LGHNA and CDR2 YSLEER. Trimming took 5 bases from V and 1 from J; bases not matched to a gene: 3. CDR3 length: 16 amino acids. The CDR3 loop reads CASSSGTSGAKNIQYF. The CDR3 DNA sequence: TGCGCCAGCAGCAGCGGGACTAGCGGGGCCAAAAACATTCAGTACTTC.

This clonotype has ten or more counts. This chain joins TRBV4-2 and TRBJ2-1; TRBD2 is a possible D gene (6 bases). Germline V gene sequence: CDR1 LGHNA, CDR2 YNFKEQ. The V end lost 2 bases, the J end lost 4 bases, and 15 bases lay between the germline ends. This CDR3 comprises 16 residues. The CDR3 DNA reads TGTGCCAGCAGCCAAAGGCGGGGCCGTAATTACAATGAGCAGTTCTTC. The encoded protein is CASSQRRGRNYNEQFF.

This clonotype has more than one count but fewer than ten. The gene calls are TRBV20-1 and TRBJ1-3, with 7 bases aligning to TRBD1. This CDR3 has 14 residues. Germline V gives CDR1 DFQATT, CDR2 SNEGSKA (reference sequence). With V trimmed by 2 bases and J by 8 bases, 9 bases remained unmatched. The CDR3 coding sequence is TGCAGTGCTAGACGCGGGACAGCCGGACACACCATATATTTT. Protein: CSARRGTAGHTIYF.